The 29 T cell receptor beta chains in this list originate from one sample, sequenced in a study of T-cell memory formation after mild COVID-19. TCRdb re-analysed the 5' RACE reads in MiXCR, keeping a single row per CDR3 protein. This sample has some 410,000 distinct CDR3 sequences, with 23% found just once. Sequenced sample: PBMCs or a T cell subset sorted from them (not recorded which). These receptors were collected from an adult woman who had mild COVID-19 (a few samples of this study predate the infection). Cell type and time point are not known.

The chain has TRBV7-2 and TRBJ2-2; D call uncertain. There are 13 residues in the CDR3. V was shortened by 6 bases and J by 2 bases, with 7 bases between the two germline ends. Germline values: CDR1 SGHTA, CDR2 FQGNSA. CDR3 in DNA: TGTGCCAGCAGACTACCTAACACCGGGGAGCTGTTTTTT. Translation gives CASRLPNTGELFF.

The chain couples TRBV27 to TRBJ2-7, with D unclear. CDR3 length equals 14 residues. The ends were cut back, 5 bases at V and 2 bases at J, with 13 bases in the middle. The germline CDR1 and CDR2 sequences are MNHEY and SMNVEV (reference sequence). The CDR3 DNA sequence: TGTGCCAGCAGTCAACTCGAAAGCACCTACGAGCAGTACTTC. It specifies CASSQLESTYEQYF.

The chain carries TRBV6-1 and TRBJ1-2; D gene uncertain. The CDR3 runs to 12 residues. Germline-derived CDR1 and CDR2 are MNHNS and SASEGT. The germline V and J ends were trimmed by 8 bases and 8 bases, with 15 bases remaining between them. The CDR3 sequence: CASGRPLGGYTF. The CDR3 nucleotides read TGTGCCAGCGGCCGGCCATTAGGAGGCTACACCTTC.

V usage is TRBV5-6 and J usage is TRBJ2-5; no clear D. The CDR3 is 13 residues long. Germline CDR1 SGHDT, CDR2 YYEEEE. The V end was cut by 1 base, the J end by 4 bases, with 8 bases between. This CDR3 reads CASSLLTGETQYF. In nucleotides, the CDR3 is TGTGCCAGCAGCTTGCTTACCGGAGAGACCCAGTACTTC.

The chain combines TRBV12-3 or TRBV12-4 with TRBJ2-1; perhaps D is TRBD1 or TRBD2 (5 bases each). The V end was cut by 7 bases, the J end by 0 bases, with 19 bases between. The CDR3 spans 17 residues. CDR3 in DNA: TGTGCCAGCAAATCCCGACGGGGCGGACCCTCCTACAATGAGCAGTTCTTC. This encodes CASKSRRGGPSYNEQFF.

This clonotype occurred a few times. The chain recombines TRBV7-2 with TRBJ2-5, with D uncertain. The germline V gene has CDR1 SGHTA and CDR2 FQGNSA. V was cut by 2 bases and J by 5 bases, with 12 bases left in between. This CDR3 has 14 residues. This chain's CDR3 is CASSLSRTVETQYF. DNA of the CDR3: TGTGCCAGCAGCTTATCTCGGACGGTCGAGACCCAGTACTTC.

This clonotype has just a few counts. The CDR3 reads CASSLEGTSGYTF. In DNA, the CDR3 is TGTGCCAGCAGTTTAGAAGGGACCTCTGGCTACACCTTC. This chain joins TRBV12-3 or TRBV12-4 and TRBJ1-2, with a possible D match to TRBD1 (5 bases). The ends were cut back, 1 base at V and 7 bases at J, with 10 bases in the middle. The CDR3 extends over 13 amino acids.

The J gene is TRBJ2-3, the V gene TRBV13; 8 positions match TRBD2. The CDR3 sequence is 14 residues long. Germline loops: CDR1 PRHDT, CDR2 FYEKMQ (reference sequence). V shed 4 bases and J 9 bases; nucleotides not matched to a gene: 9. The CDR3 region is CASSSTLAGLTQYF. The CDR3, as DNA: TGTGCCAGCAGCTCCACCTTAGCGGGGCTGACGCAGTATTTT.

This clonotype came up a few times. CDR3 loop: CATSEAGTTEQFF. CDR3 nucleotides: TGTGCCACCAGTGAGGCCGGGACTACAGAGCAGTTCTTC. The genes are TRBV24-1 and TRBJ2-1; TRBD2 agrees at 7 bases. Germline trimming cut 4 bases from V and 10 bases from J; bases unmatched to any gene: 6. This CDR3 has 13 residues. Germline loops: CDR1 KGHDR, CDR2 SFDVKD.

The gene calls are TRBV2 and TRBJ2-7; D gene uncertain. The CDR3 totals 18 residues. CDR1 and CDR2 from the germline V gene are SNHLY and FYNNEI. Trimming removed 7 bases at V and 0 bases at J, with 25 bases between. DNA for the CDR3: TGTGCCAGCACCTCGCACAGTTCCGTATCGACCGTCTCCTACGAGCAGTACTTC. This translates into CASTSHSSVSTVSYEQYF.

The CDR3 coding sequence is TGCAGTGCTCGGGCTAGCGGAGTGGATGAGCAGTTCTTC. Translation: CSARASGVDEQFF. The chain employs TRBV20-1 and TRBJ2-1; TRBD2 aligns across 7 bases. This CDR3 region has 13 residues. Germline V gene sequence: CDR1 DFQATT, CDR2 SNEGSKA (reference sequence). V lost 5 bases to trimming and J lost 8 bases; unmatched junction nucleotides: 9.

The chain employs TRBV7-2 and TRBJ2-7; 9 nucleotides match TRBD2. The V gene's germline CDR1 is SGHTA and CDR2 FQGNSA. The CDR3 is made up of 15 amino acids. Trimming took 4 bases from V and 2 from J; bases not matched to a gene: 6. In DNA form, the CDR3 reads TGTGCCAGCAGCTCCCGACTAGCGGTTACCTACGAGCAGTACTTC. It translates to CASSSRLAVTYEQYF.

The chain joins TRBV20-1 to TRBJ2-7, with 7 bases identical to TRBD1. Germline trimming cut 6 bases from V and 0 bases from J; bases unmatched to any gene: 11. Germline CDR1 DFQATT, CDR2 SNEGSKA (reference sequence). This CDR3 comprises 15 residues. The DNA for the CDR3 is TGCAGTGCCCCATCCCGGACAGGCCTCTCCTACGAGCAGTACTTC. It yields the protein CSAPSRTGLSYEQYF.

This clonotype was seen a few times. The J gene is TRBJ2-5, the V gene TRBV5-1; 7 bases are shared with TRBD2. The germline CDR1 and CDR2 sequences are SGHRS and YFSETQ. This CDR3 region has 15 residues. Germline trimming cut 4 bases from V and 2 bases from J; bases unmatched to any gene: 8. The CDR3 spells CASSTIGLDQETQYF. The CDR3 DNA reads as TGCGCCAGCAGCACCATAGGACTAGATCAAGAGACCCAGTACTTC.

A few counts support this clonotype. This chain joins TRBV10-3 and TRBJ2-7; no reliable D call. The V gene lost 3 bases and the J gene lost 4 bases, with 10 bases spanning the gap. The CDR3 extends over 13 amino acids. Germline CDR1 ENHRY, CDR2 SYGVKD. In DNA form, the CDR3 reads TGTGCCATCAGTGATACCCCTAGGTACGAGCAGTACTTC. This gives the protein CAISDTPRYEQYF.

The genes are TRBV5-5 and TRBJ2-3, with D possibly matching TRBD1 (5 bases). Germline V gene sequence: CDR1 SGHKS, CDR2 YYEKEE (reference sequence). CDR3 length: 14 amino acids. V was clipped by 2 bases and J by 1 base, with 8 bases between them. CDR3 sequence: CASSLQQGTDTQYF. As DNA, the CDR3 is TGTGCCAGCAGCTTACAACAGGGCACAGATACGCAGTATTTT.

This clonotype was seen more than once but under ten times. The J gene is TRBJ2-3, the V gene TRBV18, with D hard to call. The CDR3 is made up of 15 amino acids. Per the germline V gene, CDR1 is KGHSH and CDR2 is LQKENI. Trimming cost V 0 bases and J 2 bases, with 9 bases left between them. The CDR3 coding sequence is TGTGCCAGCTCACCACCGATGCAGCCCACAGATACGCAGTATTTT. Translated: CASSPPMQPTDTQYF.

This clonotype has more than one count but fewer than ten. The chain couples TRBV29-1 to TRBJ2-7; 10 bases fit TRBD2. Germline V gene data show CDR1 as SQVTM and CDR2 as ANQGSEA. The CDR3 is 15 residues long. The trim removed 0 bases at V and 2 bases at J, leaving 4 bases unmatched. CDR3: CSVEDGTSAAYEQYF. The DNA of the CDR3 is TGCAGCGTTGAAGACGGGACTAGCGCAGCCTACGAGCAGTACTTC.

This chain joins TRBV4-1 and TRBJ2-5, with D maybe TRBD2 (6 bases). CDR3 length equals 15 residues. Germline V gives CDR1 MGHRA, CDR2 YSYEKL. Trimming cost V 0 bases and J 9 bases, with 17 bases left between them. CDR3 bases: TGCGCCAGCAGCCAAGAGACACAAAAAATAGCGGCCCAGTACTTC. Translated: CASSQETQKIAAQYF.

This clonotype appeared many times. The chain uses TRBV7-3 and TRBJ2-3; D is uncertain. The germline V gene has CDR1 SGHTA and CDR2 FQGTGA. V shed 0 bases and J shed 6 bases, with 4 bases lying between them. This CDR3 spans 12 amino acids. CDR3 sequence reads: CASSLTGDTQYF. The CDR3, as DNA: TGTGCCAGCAGCTTAACCGGGGATACGCAGTATTTT. Using reference TRBV7-3 and TRBJ2-3 for the parts outside the CDR3, the full variable domain is GAGVSQTPSNKVTEKGKYVELRCDPISGHTALYWYRQSLGQGPEFLIYFQGTGAADDSGLPNDRFFAVRPEGSVSTLKIQRTERGDSAVYLCASSLTGDTQYFGPGTRLTVL.

This rearrangement joins TRBV4-1 to TRBJ2-7, with 7 bases lining up with TRBD1. Per germline, CDR1 MGHRA and CDR2 YSYEKL. CDR3 size: 14 residues. J was trimmed by 5 bases and V by 1 base; bases with no gene match: 5. The CDR3 here is CASSQGDRVHEQYF. The CDR3, as DNA: TGCGCCAGCAGCCAAGGCGACAGGGTCCACGAGCAGTACTTC.

A few counts support this clonotype. The chain joins TRBV12-3 or TRBV12-4 to TRBJ1-2, with D uncertain. Trimming took 2 bases from V and 4 from J, leaving 11 bases between them. The CDR3 has 14 amino acids. CDR3 residues: CASSLWGMGYGYTF. CDR3 in DNA: TGTGCCAGCAGTTTATGGGGTATGGGCTATGGCTACACCTTC.

This clonotype has a handful of counts. The V call is TRBV2, the J call TRBJ1-2, with 9 nucleotides matching TRBD1. After removal of 6 bases from V and 4 bases from J, the junction contained 9 bases not matched to a gene. The CDR3 sequence is 15 residues long. The germline CDR1 and CDR2 sequences are SNHLY and FYNNEI. CDR3 DNA: TGTGCCAGCAGACGATCCGGGACAGGGCCCTATGGCTACACCTTC. It is translated as CASRRSGTGPYGYTF.

This clonotype was observed a handful of times. The V gene is TRBV10-3, the J gene TRBJ2-5; possibly TRBD2 for D (5 bases). The CDR3 is made up of 13 amino acids. CDR1 is ENHRY, CDR2 SYGVKD, per germline. The V and J ends lost 8 bases and 2 bases respectively, with 12 bases between them. The CDR3 is CAIQGSNQETQYF. The CDR3 region has the DNA TGTGCCATCCAAGGGAGTAATCAAGAGACCCAGTACTTC.

This clonotype has just a few counts. The J gene is TRBJ2-7, the V gene TRBV2, with a tentative D call TRBD1 (5 bases). The ends were cut back, 8 bases at V and 3 bases at J, with 11 bases in the middle. The germline V gene encodes CDR1 SNHLY and CDR2 FYNNEI. The CDR3 is made up of 12 amino acids. CDR3 sequence reads: CASGQGNYEQYF. CDR3 sequence (DNA): TGTGCCAGCGGGCAGGGTAACTACGAGCAGTACTTC.

The J gene is TRBJ2-5, the V gene TRBV7-9; perhaps TRBD1 as D (6 bases). Germline V CDR1 and CDR2: SEHNR, FQNEAQ (reference sequence). V was clipped by 0 bases and J by 7 bases, with 15 bases between them. This CDR3 spans 15 amino acids. In DNA form, the CDR3 reads TGTGCCAGCAGCTTAGCCATAACAGGGACGGCGACCCAGTACTTC. This sequence encodes CASSLAITGTATQYF.

The rearrangement links TRBV12-3 or TRBV12-4 to TRBJ2-1, with no clear D. CDR3 length: 14 residues. Trimming pared 6 bases from V and 1 base from J, leaving 10 bases between. DNA for the CDR3: TGTGCCAGCAGCCCTATTAATTCCTACAATGAGCAGTTCTTC. It encodes CASSPINSYNEQFF.

The chain links TRBV2 to TRBJ1-1; D perhaps matches TRBD1 (5 bases). V lost 6 bases, J lost 3 bases, and 11 bases lay in between. This CDR3 comprises 13 residues. In germline, CDR1 is SNHLY, CDR2 FYNNEI. The CDR3 coding sequence is TGTGCCAGCAGAGGGGCCGGGGACACTGAAGCTTTCTTT. Translation gives CASRGAGDTEAFF.

This clonotype was seen a handful of times. V and J are TRBV5-1 and TRBJ2-3; D unclear. V shed 6 bases and J shed 2 bases, with 13 bases lying between them. Germline CDR1 SGHRS, CDR2 YFSETQ. The CDR3 is 14 residues long. The CDR3 DNA reads TGCGCCAGCAAGGCGGTGGGGTTCACAGATACGCAGTATTTT. Encoded protein: CASKAVGFTDTQYF.